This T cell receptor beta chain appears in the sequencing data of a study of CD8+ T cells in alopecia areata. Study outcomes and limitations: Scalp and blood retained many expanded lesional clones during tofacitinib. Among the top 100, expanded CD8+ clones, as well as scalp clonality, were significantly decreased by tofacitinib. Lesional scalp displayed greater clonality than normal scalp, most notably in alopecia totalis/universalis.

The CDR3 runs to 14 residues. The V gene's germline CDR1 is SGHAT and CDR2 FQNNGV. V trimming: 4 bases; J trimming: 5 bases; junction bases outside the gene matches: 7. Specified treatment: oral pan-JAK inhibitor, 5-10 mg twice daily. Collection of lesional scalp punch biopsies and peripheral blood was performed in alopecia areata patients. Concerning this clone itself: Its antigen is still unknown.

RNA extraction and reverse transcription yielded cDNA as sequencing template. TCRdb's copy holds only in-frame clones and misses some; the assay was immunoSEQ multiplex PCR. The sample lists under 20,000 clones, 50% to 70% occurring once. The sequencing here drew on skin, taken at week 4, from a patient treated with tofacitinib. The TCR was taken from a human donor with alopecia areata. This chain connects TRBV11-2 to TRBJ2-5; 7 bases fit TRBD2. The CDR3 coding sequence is TGTGCCAGCAGCTGGGGGGGGAGTGGTGAGACCCAGTACTTC. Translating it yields CASSWGGSGETQYF.